Presented here are 31 T cell receptor beta chains from one specimen sequenced in a study of T cell responses to AZD1222 COVID-19 vaccine. Clones were sequenced by immunoSEQ multiplex PCR, and TCRdb holds only the in-frame ones, with some missing. The sample lists approximately 150,000 clones, roughly 90% occurring once. Sequenced material: peripheral blood, taken on day 0 of AZD1222 vaccination. Every receptor here comes from an adult in good health.

V gene TRBV15 combines with J gene TRBJ2-7; 7 bases match TRBD1. Germline V gives CDR1 LNHNV, CDR2 YYDKDF (reference sequence). Unmatched junction bases numbered 8, after V lost 5 bases and J lost 4 bases. The CDR3 loop spans 14 amino acids. CDR3: CATSFSTGNYEQYF. The CDR3 bases are TGTGCCACCAGCTTCTCGACAGGGAATTACGAGCAGTACTTC.

The chain couples TRBV6-2 or TRBV6-3 to TRBJ2-1; perhaps TRBD2 as D (6 bases). The CDR3 consists of 15 residues. V was shortened by 6 bases and J by 4 bases, with 16 bases between the two germline ends. Germline V gives CDR1 MNHEY, CDR2 SVGEGT. The CDR3 sequence is CASSPRLGPYNEQFF. DNA for the CDR3: TGTGCCAGCAGCCCGCGACTAGGCCCTTACAATGAGCAGTTCTTC.

This rearrangement joins TRBV6-5 to TRBJ1-5; D uncertain. V gave up 6 bases and J gave up 0 bases, with 12 bases separating them. Looked up from germline, CDR1 is MNHEY and CDR2 is SVGAGI. There are 15 residues in the CDR3. CDR3 amino acids: CASSLKTGSNQPQHF. The CDR3 nucleotides read TGTGCCAGCAGCCTGAAAACGGGTAGCAATCAGCCCCAGCATTTT.

This clone came up a few times. The rearrangement links TRBV9 to TRBJ2-7; D tentatively reads TRBD1 or TRBD2 (5 bases each). Trimming stripped 0 bases from V and 0 bases from J, with 10 bases between. Germline V lookup: CDR1 SGDLS, CDR2 YYNGEE. This CDR3 region has 15 residues. The CDR3: CASSVDEGLSYEQYF. CDR3 in DNA: TGTGCCAGCAGCGTAGATGAGGGGCTCTCCTACGAGCAGTACTTC. The full variable domain, with the rest looked up from reference TRBV9 and TRBJ2-7, is DSGVTQTPKHLITATGQRVTLRCSPRSGDLSVYWYQQSLDQGLQFLIQYYNGEERAKGNILERFSAQQFPDLHSELNLSSLELGDSALYFCASSVDEGLSYEQYFGPGTRLTVT.

This chain uses TRBV5-1 with TRBJ1-1; D uncertain. V was pared by 5 bases and J by 3 bases, with 11 bases between. Germline V gene data show CDR1 as SGHRS and CDR2 as YFSETQ. The CDR3 spans 13 residues. The CDR3 protein is CASSRHWDTEAFF. CDR3 in DNA: TGCGCCAGCAGTCGACATTGGGACACTGAAGCTTTCTTT.

The chain links TRBV15 to TRBJ1-1; D might be TRBD1 (5 bases). Germline CDR1 is LNHNV and CDR2 is YYDKDF (reference sequence). Trimming took 6 bases from V and 6 from J, leaving 11 bases between them. The CDR3 is 12 amino acids. CDR3 bases: TGTGCCACCAGTGGCCTGACAGCTGAAGCTTTCTTT. Encoded protein: CATSGLTAEAFF.

The chain joins TRBV19 to TRBJ2-1; D perhaps matches TRBD2 (6 bases). CDR1 is LNHDA and CDR2 is SQIVND in the germline V gene (reference sequence). Deletions cut 6 bases from V and 12 bases from J, with 18 bases between. The CDR3 has 13 amino acids. The CDR3 sequence: CASSPGDVSGQFF. The CDR3 DNA sequence: TGTGCCAGTAGCCCGGGGGATGTCTCGGGGCAGTTCTTC.

The chain carries TRBV7-2 and TRBJ1-5; no firm D call. The germline CDR1 and CDR2 sequences are SGHTA and FQGNSA. The CDR3 has 14 amino acids. Trimming shortened V by 3 bases and J by 3 bases, and 9 bases separated the two germline ends. This chain's CDR3 is CASSFGRVNQPQHF. The CDR3 nucleotides are TGTGCCAGCAGCTTTGGGAGGGTCAATCAGCCCCAGCATTTT.

The gene calls are TRBV9 and TRBJ2-7; D possibly corresponds to TRBD1 (6 bases). Trimming cost V 3 bases and J 0 bases, with 13 bases left between them. The CDR3 sequence is 15 residues long. Germline V gene lookup returns CDR1 SGDLS and CDR2 YYNGEE. The CDR3 region has the DNA TGTGCCAGCAGCGCAGGGGCTTTAGGCTCCTACGAGCAGTACTTC. Translation gives CASSAGALGSYEQYF.

The gene calls are TRBV28 and TRBJ1-5; 11 nucleotides match TRBD1. Germline V lookup: CDR1 MDHEN, CDR2 SYDVKM. This CDR3 is 16 amino acids long. The CDR3 sequence: CATRGQGAVRNQPQHF. For the CDR3, the DNA is TGTGCGACCCGCGGACAGGGGGCAGTTCGCAATCAGCCCCAGCATTTT.

This chain links TRBV7-9 with TRBJ2-5, with TRBD2 matching over 11 bases. Trimming removed 5 bases from V and 2 bases from J; junction bases left unmatched: 7. The CDR3 is made up of 16 amino acids. CDR1 SEHNR and CDR2 FQNEAQ come from the germline V gene (reference sequence). CDR3 sequence: CASSLGLAGIQETQYF. As DNA, the CDR3 is TGTGCCAGCAGCCTTGGACTAGCGGGTATTCAAGAGACCCAGTACTTC. The whole variable domain, filled in from reference TRBV7-9 and TRBJ2-5, reads DTGVSQNPRHKITKRGQNVTFRCDPISEHNRLYWYRQTLGQGPEFLTYFQNEAQLEKSRLLSDRFSAERPKGSFSTLEIQRTEQGDSAMYLCASSLGLAGIQETQYFGPGTRLLVL.

The sample holds one count of this clone. The V call is TRBV18, the J call TRBJ1-2; 8 positions agree with TRBD1. The V gene end was trimmed by 3 bases and the J gene end by 8 bases; junction bases not matched to a gene: 2. Looked up from germline, CDR1 is KGHSH and CDR2 is LQKENI. This CDR3 comprises 12 residues. CDR3 bases: TGTGCCAGCTCACCGACAGGGGAAGGCTACACCTTC. It is translated as CASSPTGEGYTF.

The chain employs TRBV5-1 and TRBJ1-2; D is perhaps TRBD1 (6 bases). From germline, CDR1 is SGHRS and CDR2 YFSETQ. Deletions cut 0 bases from V and 7 bases from J, with 19 bases between. This CDR3 contains 16 residues. CDR3 DNA sequence: TGCGCCAGCAGCTTGGATGGGGACACCCCGCTCACTGGCTACACCTTC. It encodes CASSLDGDTPLTGYTF.

Written as DNA, the CDR3 is TGTGCCAGCAGTTTATCGGGGGACCGGGGGCGGAGCTCCTACAATGAGCAGTTCTTC. Amino acid sequence: CASSLSGDRGRSSYNEQFF. This rearrangement joins TRBV27 to TRBJ2-1; D could derive from TRBD1 or TRBD2 (6 bases each). This CDR3 is built from 19 residues. The germline CDR1 and CDR2 sequences are MNHEY and SMNVEV (reference sequence). The germline V and J ends were trimmed by 0 bases and 0 bases, with 18 bases remaining between them.

This chain uses TRBV4-3 with TRBJ2-7, with TRBD1 matching 10 bases. The trim removed 4 bases at V and 0 bases at J, leaving 3 bases unmatched. Germline V lookup: CDR1 LGHNA, CDR2 YSLEER. The CDR3 sequence is 15 residues long. This CDR3 reads CASSLGQGSSYEQYF. The CDR3, as DNA: TGCGCCAGCAGCCTGGGACAGGGGAGCTCCTACGAGCAGTACTTC.

V usage is TRBV5-1 and J usage is TRBJ2-7, with 8 positions matching TRBD2. The CDR3 covers 15 residues. In germline, CDR1 is SGHRS, CDR2 YFSETQ. V was clipped by 4 bases and J by 5 bases; unmatched bases: 11. For the CDR3, the DNA is TGCGCCAGCAGCGACCGGACTAGCAGTCCCCACGAGCAGTACTTC. Its protein is CASSDRTSSPHEQYF.

The chain links TRBV2 to TRBJ2-1; 9 bases line up with TRBD2. Losses at the gene ends were 7 bases for V and 9 bases for J; bases not matched to a gene: 19. Germline V CDR1 and CDR2: SNHLY, FYNNEI. The CDR3 has 17 amino acids. CDR3 sequence (DNA): TGTGCCAGCACTTTAGCGCCCCAGGCTAGCGGGATTAGTGAGCAGTTCTTC. Amino acids: CASTLAPQASGISEQFF. Looking up the rest from reference TRBV2 and TRBJ2-1 gives the full variable domain: EPEVTQTPSHQVTQMGQEVILRCVPISNHLYFYWYRQILGQKVEFLVSFYNNEISEKSEIFDDQFSVERPDGSNFTLKIRSTKLEDSAMYFCASTLAPQASGISEQFFGPGTRLTVL.

Only one count was recorded for this clone. The chain carries TRBV11-2 and TRBJ2-2; 7 nucleotides align to TRBD1. Germline V gives CDR1 SGHAT, CDR2 FQNNGV. With 5 bases clipped from V and 0 bases from J, the junction kept 6 bases outside the gene matches. The CDR3 totals 16 residues. Here the CDR3 reads CASSQQGHANTGELFF. The CDR3 DNA reads as TGTGCCAGCAGCCAACAGGGGCACGCGAACACCGGGGAGCTGTTTTTT. The variable domain in full, completed from reference TRBV11-2 and TRBJ2-2, reads EAGVAQSPRYKIIEKRQSVAFWCNPISGHATLYWYQQILGQGPKLLIQFQNNGVVDDSQLPKDRFSAERLKGVDSTLKIQPAKLEDSAVYLCASSQQGHANTGELFFGEGSRLTVL.

V and J are TRBV5-6 and TRBJ1-5, with D perhaps TRBD1 (5 bases). CDR3 size: 16 residues. Germline CDR1 is SGHDT and CDR2 is YYEEEE. The V end lost 2 bases, the J end lost 0 bases, and 12 bases lay between the germline ends. The CDR3 reads CASSFRGPHSNQPQHF. In DNA form, the CDR3 reads TGTGCCAGCAGCTTCCGGGGACCTCATAGCAATCAGCCCCAGCATTTT.

The chain carries TRBV4-1 and TRBJ2-7, with TRBD1 identical over 7 bases. CDR3 length equals 15 residues. J was trimmed by 1 base and V by 0 bases; bases with no gene match: 3. Per germline, CDR1 MGHRA and CDR2 YSYEKL. CDR3 residues: CASSQDPGQSYEQYF. CDR3 bases: TGCGCCAGCAGCCAAGACCCGGGACAGTCCTACGAGCAGTACTTC.

This sequence joins TRBV7-2 and TRBJ2-7, with D perhaps assigned TRBD1 or TRBD2 (5 bases each). This CDR3 has 17 residues. From germline, CDR1 is SGHTA and CDR2 FQGNSA. Trimming stripped 2 bases from V and 2 bases from J, with 19 bases between. The CDR3 DNA reads TGTGCCAGCAGCTTATTGGGGGTTCAGGGACCGACCTACGAGCAGTACTTC. Amino acid sequence: CASSLLGVQGPTYEQYF.

The chain recombines TRBV19 with TRBJ1-2; D is ambiguous. Germline values: CDR1 LNHDA, CDR2 SQIVND (reference sequence). The V and J ends lost 5 bases and 2 bases respectively, with 12 bases between them. This CDR3 is 14 amino acids long. CDR3 region: CASSRQVVNYGYTF. CDR3 DNA sequence: TGTGCCAGTAGTCGCCAGGTAGTCAACTATGGCTACACCTTC.

The V call is TRBV4-3, the J call TRBJ2-1; either TRBD1 or TRBD2 may supply D (5 bases each). This CDR3 is 14 amino acids long. Germline CDR1 LGHNA, CDR2 YSLEER. Trimming removed 1 base at V and 4 bases at J, with 8 bases between. CDR3 sequence (DNA): TGCGCCAGCAGCCAAGTGAGGGGATACAATGAGCAGTTCTTC. This translates into CASSQVRGYNEQFF.

The chain carries TRBV18 and TRBJ1-4; D might be TRBD1 (5 bases). There are 14 residues in the CDR3. Germline-derived CDR1 and CDR2 are KGHSH and LQKENI. V was shortened by 2 bases and J by 8 bases, with 12 bases between the two germline ends. In DNA form, the CDR3 reads TGTGCCAGCTCACCAGGACACCCGGACGAAAAACTGTTTTTT. It yields the protein CASSPGHPDEKLFF.

The chain combines TRBV4-3 with TRBJ1-4, with a tentative D call TRBD1 (6 bases). CDR3 size: 17 residues. Trimming removed 0 bases at V and 6 bases at J, with 17 bases between. In germline, CDR1 is LGHNA, CDR2 YSLEER. This chain's CDR3 is CASSQDLSGGLDEKLFF. In nucleotides, the CDR3 is TGCGCCAGCAGCCAAGATCTCTCCGGGGGGCTGGATGAAAAACTGTTTTTT.

This sequence joins TRBV5-1 and TRBJ2-3, with D perhaps matching TRBD1 (6 bases). Trimming took 0 bases from V and 6 from J, leaving 14 bases between them. Germline-derived CDR1 and CDR2 are SGHRS and YFSETQ. The CDR3 is 15 amino acids. CDR3 in DNA: TGCGCCAGCAGCTTGGCCAGCACCCAGGGGGATACGCAGTATTTT. This encodes CASSLASTQGDTQYF.

The chain recombines TRBV11-1 with TRBJ2-5, with D unclear. The germline V gene encodes CDR1 SGHAT and CDR2 FQDESV (reference sequence). Trimming stripped 5 bases from V and 1 base from J, with 11 bases between. The CDR3 extends over 14 amino acids. CDR3 loop: CASSRIPGQETQYF. The CDR3 coding sequence is TGTGCCAGCAGCCGAATCCCGGGCCAAGAGACCCAGTACTTC.

V gene TRBV16 combines with J gene TRBJ2-7; the match to TRBD1 covers 10 bases. The ends lost 1 base at V and 6 bases at J; junction bases unmatched: 6. Per germline, CDR1 KGHSY and CDR2 FQNENV. The CDR3 runs to 15 residues. The CDR3 bases are TGTGCCAGCAGCCAATTGGGGACAGGGGCACCCGAGCAGTACTTC. Residues: CASSQLGTGAPEQYF. Filled out from reference TRBV16 and TRBJ2-7, the complete variable domain reads GEEVAQTPKHLVRGEGQKAKLYCAPIKGHSYVFWYQQVLKNEFKFLISFQNENVFDETGMPKERFSAKCLPNSPCSLEIQATKLEDSAVYFCASSQLGTGAPEQYFGPGTRLTVT.

This clone was seen only once. This chain's CDR3 is CASSEPPTSGSPGEQYF. The CDR3, as DNA: TGCGCCAGCAGTGAGCCGCCGACTAGCGGGAGCCCAGGCGAGCAGTACTTC. This chain uses TRBV10-2 with TRBJ2-7; TRBD2 agrees at 12 bases. CDR3 length: 17 residues. Germline lookup yields CDR1 WSHSY and CDR2 SAAADI. Trimming cost V 2 bases and J 6 bases; bases outside gene matches: 11.

The chain carries TRBV19 and TRBJ1-4, with D tentatively TRBD1 (5 bases). Germline CDR1 is LNHDA and CDR2 is SQIVND (reference sequence). This CDR3 contains 15 residues. Trimming left V 1 base short and J 4 bases short, with 10 bases between. DNA for the CDR3: TGTGCCAGTAGTATAGTCCGTCAGGGTAATGAAAAACTGTTTTTT. Its translation is CASSIVRQGNEKLFF.

This chain links TRBV28 with TRBJ1-1; D ambiguous. Per germline, CDR1 MDHEN and CDR2 SYDVKM. V was shortened by 4 bases and J by 1 base, with 7 bases between the two germline ends. The CDR3 totals 13 residues. The CDR3 sequence is CASSSPGNTEAFF. CDR3 coding DNA: TGTGCCAGCAGTTCCCCGGGGAACACTGAAGCTTTCTTT.